A single sample gave rise to the 19 T cell receptor beta chains below, sequenced in a study of T cells in Graves' hyperthyroidism and ophthalmopathy. The investigators amplified TCR beta CDR3 regions from RNA transcripts. HTBI primers were the set used in a first-round RT-PCR of the TCR CDR3. MiXCR, applied by TCRdb to the multiplex PCR reads, yields one record per CDR3 protein. The sample records a few hundred thousand distinct CDR3 sequences, 15% to 20% being singletons. The sequencing input was blood. All receptors derive from a man aged 40-49 years with Graves' hyperthyroidism.

Ten or more counts support this clonotype. The chain carries TRBV9 and TRBJ2-1; no clear D. The CDR3 totals 13 residues. The V gene lost 7 bases and the J gene lost 1 base, with 9 bases spanning the gap. Germline V gene sequence: CDR1 SGDLS, CDR2 YYNGEE. The CDR3 region has the DNA TGTGCCAGCGCACTTCGTTCCTACAATGAGCAGTTCTTC. Its protein is CASALRSYNEQFF. Variable domain in full (rest from reference TRBV9 and TRBJ2-1): DSGVTQTPKHLITATGQRVTLRCSPRSGDLSVYWYQQSLDQGLQFLIQYYNGEERAKGNILERFSAQQFPDLHSELNLSSLELGDSALYFCASALRSYNEQFFGPGTRLTVL.

This clonotype has ten or more counts. The chain carries TRBV11-2 and TRBJ2-3; 11 nucleotides line up with TRBD2. CDR3 size: 15 residues. Germline CDR1 SGHAT, CDR2 FQNNGV. V lost 6 bases, J lost 7 bases, and 9 bases stayed unmatched. The chain's CDR3 is CASSPGSGGAYTQYF. The CDR3 region has the DNA TGTGCCAGCAGTCCTGGTAGCGGGGGGGCTTATACGCAGTATTTT.

This clonotype was recorded at least ten times. CDR3 loop: CAWRPRSTEAFF. The CDR3 DNA follows: TGTGCCTGGCGTCCCAGGAGCACTGAAGCTTTCTTT. The chain is built from TRBV30 and TRBJ1-1; no firm D call. V gave up 5 bases and J gave up 4 bases, with 11 bases separating them. The CDR3 runs to 12 residues. The germline V gene encodes CDR1 GTSNPN and CDR2 SVGIG (reference sequence).

This clonotype was found a few times. V gene TRBV7-3 combines with J gene TRBJ2-5; the match to TRBD2 covers 14 bases. Unmatched junction bases numbered 6, after V lost 5 bases and J lost 4 bases. This CDR3 has 16 amino acids. Germline lookup yields CDR1 SGHTA and CDR2 FQGTGA. The CDR3 here is CASSRLAGGPIETQYF. In DNA, the CDR3 is TGTGCCAGCAGCCGACTAGCGGGGGGGCCGATAGAGACCCAGTACTTC.

This clonotype was counted ten times or more. This chain joins TRBV12-3 or TRBV12-4 and TRBJ2-1; no definite D call. CDR3 length: 13 residues. The V end was cut by 2 bases, the J end by 5 bases, with 7 bases between. The CDR3 here is CASSLQQNNEQFF. CDR3 DNA: TGTGCCAGCAGTTTACAGCAGAACAATGAGCAGTTCTTC.

The chain joins TRBV18 to TRBJ1-1, with D possibly matching TRBD1 (5 bases). The V end lost 8 bases, the J end lost 0 bases, and 22 bases lay between the germline ends. The CDR3 has 17 residues. The germline V gene encodes CDR1 KGHSH and CDR2 LQKENI. The CDR3 reads CASTPENPGLMNTEAFF. In DNA, the CDR3 is TGTGCCAGCACCCCCGAGAATCCAGGGTTGATGAACACTGAAGCTTTCTTT.

The CDR3 nucleotides are TGCGCCAGCAGCTTGGCCTCGACCGGGGAGCTGTTTTTT. This encodes CASSLASTGELFF. The chain has TRBV5-1 and TRBJ2-2; unclear D gene. Germline-derived CDR1 and CDR2 are SGHRS and YFSETQ. There are 13 residues in the CDR3. The V gene lost 0 bases and the J gene lost 5 bases, with 5 bases spanning the gap.

Concerning this clonotype itself: A read error is possible here, since a much larger clone lies one base away. The V call is TRBV20-1, the J call TRBJ1-3, with a tentative D call TRBD1 (5 bases). This CDR3 comprises 16 residues. Per the germline V gene, CDR1 is DFQATT and CDR2 is SNEGSKA (reference sequence). Here the CDR3 reads CSARDSRGGFGNTMYF. The CDR3 DNA reads TGCAGTGCTAGAGATTCCCGGGGGGGATTTGGAAACACCATGTATTTT.

This clonotype was seen a few times. The gene calls are TRBV7-9 and TRBJ2-1; the match to TRBD2 covers 7 bases. The CDR3 runs to 17 residues. V was clipped by 11 bases and J by 4 bases; unmatched bases: 20. Germline lookup yields CDR1 SEHNR and CDR2 FQNEAQ (reference sequence). The CDR3 here is CAVRDLLGGSRYNEQFF. CDR3 in DNA: TGTGCCGTCCGGGACTTGTTAGGCGGGAGTAGATACAATGAGCAGTTCTTC.

The CDR3 DNA sequence: TGTGCCAGTAGTATTGGTGGAACTGGAAACACCATATATTTT. This sequence encodes CASSIGGTGNTIYF. The V gene is TRBV19, the J gene TRBJ1-3; D not certain. The CDR3 has 14 amino acids. V was clipped by 3 bases and J by 2 bases, with 8 bases between them. Germline assignment: CDR1 LNHDA and CDR2 SQIVND (reference sequence).

This clonotype was found many times. V and J are TRBV29-1 and TRBJ2-5; the D is unclear. CDR3 length: 13 amino acids. V was pared by 4 bases and J by 4 bases, with 13 bases between. CDR1 and CDR2 from the germline V gene are SQVTM and ANQGSEA. The CDR3 is CSVVVGLGETQYF. DNA for the CDR3: TGCAGCGTTGTGGTGGGCCTAGGAGAGACCCAGTACTTC.

This clonotype was counted ten times or more. J is TRBJ1-1 and V is TRBV2, with D unresolved. Germline values: CDR1 SNHLY, CDR2 FYNNEI. Trimming stripped 3 bases from V and 1 base from J, with 9 bases between. The CDR3 is 14 residues long. This CDR3 reads CASSDGGRNTEAFF. The CDR3 coding sequence is TGTGCCAGCAGTGACGGCGGCAGGAACACTGAAGCTTTCTTT.

This clonotype was found a few times. The rearrangement joins TRBV15 to TRBJ1-1; 8 bases map to TRBD1. J lost 4 bases, V lost 4 bases, and 14 bases had no gene match. CDR1 and CDR2 (germline): LNHNV, YYDKDF (reference sequence). The CDR3 has 17 amino acids. The CDR3 sequence is CATSTAGGAGWVTEAFF. As DNA, the CDR3 is TGTGCCACCAGCACAGCAGGGGGCGCAGGATGGGTCACTGAAGCTTTCTTT.

This clonotype was picked up a small number of times. This chain links TRBV6-1 with TRBJ2-5, with D perhaps assigned TRBD1 or TRBD2 (7 bases each). CDR3 length equals 14 residues. Germline CDR1 is MNHNS and CDR2 is SASEGT. The V gene lost 5 bases and the J gene lost 5 bases, with 15 bases spanning the gap. CDR3 loop: CASSRGGGGETQYF. The CDR3 coding sequence is TGTGCCAGCAGTAGGGGAGGGGGCGGGGAGACCCAGTACTTC.

The chain uses TRBV2 and TRBJ2-7; TRBD1 is a possible D gene (6 bases). The V gene's germline CDR1 is SNHLY and CDR2 FYNNEI. Trimming removed 6 bases at V and 1 base at J, with 10 bases between. The CDR3 runs 13 residues. The CDR3 nucleotides are TGTGCCAGCAGGTTGGGACATTCCTACGAGCAGTACTTC. As protein: CASRLGHSYEQYF. The full variable domain, rest sourced from reference TRBV2 and TRBJ2-7, is EPEVTQTPSHQVTQMGQEVILRCVPISNHLYFYWYRQILGQKVEFLVSFYNNEISEKSEIFDDQFSVERPDGSNFTLKIRSTKLEDSAMYFCASRLGHSYEQYFGPGTRLTVT.

This clonotype was seen ten or more times. The V and J genes are TRBV20-1 and TRBJ2-7; no clear D gene. Germline CDR1 DFQATT, CDR2 SNEGSKA (reference sequence). Trimming stripped 0 bases from V and 2 bases from J, with 2 bases between. This CDR3 has 11 residues. The CDR3 reads CSARDAYEQYF. For the CDR3, the DNA is TGCAGTGCTAGAGATGCCTACGAGCAGTACTTC.

The CDR3 reads CASSRTGGGQDTQYF. The CDR3 DNA is TGTGCCAGCAGCCGGACCGGGGGGGGGCAAGATACGCAGTATTTT. The V call is TRBV7-2, the J call TRBJ2-3, with 8 nucleotides matching TRBD2. This CDR3 region has 15 residues. Germline V lookup: CDR1 SGHTA, CDR2 FQGNSA. V dropped 5 bases and J dropped 5; count of bases not matched to a gene: 9.

This clonotype was observed many times. This sequence joins TRBV7-3 and TRBJ2-1, with D possibly matching TRBD1 (5 bases). Germline V gene lookup returns CDR1 SGHTA and CDR2 FQGTGA. The CDR3 length is 13 residues. Trimming took off 0 bases at V and 7 bases at J, with 7 bases between the two ends. Here the CDR3 reads CASSLTGRNEQFF. The CDR3 DNA is TGTGCCAGCAGCTTAACGGGGCGGAATGAGCAGTTCTTC.

This clonotype was counted a few times. V usage is TRBV29-1 and J usage is TRBJ2-5; 10 positions agree with TRBD1. Germline assignment: CDR1 SQVTM and CDR2 ANQGSEA. After removal of 5 bases from V and 5 bases from J, the junction contained 5 bases not matched to a gene. This CDR3 is built from 13 residues. The chain's CDR3 is CSVTPGQGETQYF. The CDR3 DNA reads TGCAGCGTTACCCCGGGACAGGGGGAGACCCAGTACTTC.